This T cell receptor (beta chain) was obtained from a study of T cell responses to AZD1222 COVID-19 vaccine. Overall study context: Second-dose groups at about 4 or about 12 weeks were pooled. Findings and limits, study-wide: Vaccine-related CD4 TCRs covered spike, predominating at 160-218 and 743-854. The donor cohort was predominantly white British with a female majority, and clonal diversity may have been underestimated. Reports say nearly half of spike-specific TCRs go after unmutated variant regions.

From germline, CDR1 is SGHNT and CDR2 YYREEE (reference sequence). Trimming took 3 bases from V and 4 from J; bases not matched to a gene: 5. The CDR3 is made up of 15 amino acids. The data were produced by immunoSEQ multiplex PCR, yet TCRdb's version contains in-frame clones alone and is incomplete. The sample gives some 140,000 clones, roughly nine tenths of which show up once; around 3% is in the top ten. A word on this clone: Its antigen is undetermined.

The sample consisted of peripheral blood, taken on day 0 of AZD1222 vaccination. V gene TRBV5-4 combines with J gene TRBJ2-2; TRBD1 aligns across 8 bases. The clonotype comes from an adult in good health. CDR3 region: CASSSQGAITGELFF. For the CDR3, the DNA is TGTGCCAGCAGCTCTCAGGGGGCCATCACCGGGGAGCTGTTTTTT.